The 12 T cell receptor beta chains reported below all come from one sample, sequenced in a study of blood T cell repertoires in COVID-19. The assay was immunoSEQ multiplex PCR, and TCRdb's table has in-frame clones only and misses some. The sample carries about 240,000 clones, about four fifths recorded once. The sample consisted of peripheral blood. These receptors originate from a man younger than 40 who had recovered from COVID-19.

The genes are TRBV6-6 and TRBJ2-5; D perhaps matches TRBD2 (5 bases). The CDR3 is 11 amino acids. Per germline, CDR1 MNHNY and CDR2 SVGAGI (reference sequence). The V end was cut by 6 bases, the J end by 7 bases, with 9 bases between. The CDR3 spells CASRREGTQYF. CDR3 bases: TGTGCCAGCAGACGGGAAGGGACCCAGTACTTC.

This clone was observed once. The V call is TRBV7-2, the J call TRBJ1-2; 8 bases are a match to TRBD1. Per the germline V gene, CDR1 is SGHTA and CDR2 is FQGNSA. The CDR3 is 17 residues long. The V and J ends lost 6 bases and 4 bases, in that order; junction bases with no gene match: 16. CDR3 sequence reads: CASSQGQGSVFGYGYTF. CDR3 DNA: TGTGCCAGCAGTCAAGGACAGGGAAGTGTATTCGGCTATGGCTACACCTTC.

The CDR3 sequence: CASSFSGKGQPQHF. CDR3 coding DNA: TGTGCCAGCAGCTTTTCCGGGAAAGGTCAGCCCCAGCATTTT. The genes are TRBV7-2 and TRBJ1-5; D uncertain. The CDR3 is 14 amino acids. Germline V CDR1 and CDR2: SGHTA, FQGNSA. V shed 3 bases and J shed 6 bases, with 12 bases lying between them.

The chain is built from TRBV18 and TRBJ1-1; TRBD1 aligns across 9 bases. V lost 1 base to trimming and J lost 8 bases; unmatched junction nucleotides: 5. Per germline, CDR1 KGHSH and CDR2 LQKENI. The CDR3 is 14 residues long. The CDR3 bases are TGTGCCAGCTCACCACTCCCGGGACAGGGAGAAGCTTTCTTT. Its protein is CASSPLPGQGEAFF.

V and J are TRBV6-5 and TRBJ2-7, with 7 nucleotides matching TRBD1. Germline CDR1 and CDR2: MNHEY and SVGAGI. The CDR3 contains 12 residues. V was clipped by 10 bases and J by 5 bases; unmatched bases: 8. CDR3 protein: CATEGARDEQYF. The CDR3 DNA reads as TGTGCCACCGAGGGGGCAAGGGACGAGCAGTACTTC.

The chain links TRBV5-8 to TRBJ2-1; TRBD1 aligns across 8 bases. The CDR3 sequence is 14 residues long. Germline CDR1 reads SGHTS; CDR2 reads YDEGEE. Trimming removed 7 bases from V and 2 bases from J; junction bases left unmatched: 5. DNA of the CDR3: TGTGCCAGCCGCACAGGGGGTACCTACAATGAGCAGTTCTTC. Protein product: CASRTGGTYNEQFF.

V gene TRBV19 combines with J gene TRBJ2-1; 10 bases are a match to TRBD2. The CDR3 has 19 amino acids. CDR1 and CDR2 from the germline V gene are LNHDA and SQIVND (reference sequence). V lost 6 bases and J lost 0; bases outside the gene matches: 14. The chain's CDR3 is CASSLISSGGSSSYNEQFF. In DNA form, the CDR3 reads TGTGCCAGTAGCCTCATATCTAGCGGGGGCTCGAGCTCCTACAATGAGCAGTTCTTC. The entire variable domain, with the rest obtained from reference TRBV19 and TRBJ2-1, is as follows: DGGITQSPKYLFRKEGQNVTLSCEQNLNHDAMYWYRQDPGQGLRLIYYSQIVNDFQKGDIAEGYSVSREKKESFPLTVTSAQKNPTAFYLCASSLISSGGSSSYNEQFFGPGTRLTVL.

The chain recombines TRBV3-1 (or the pseudogene TRBV3-2) with TRBJ2-5; TRBD2 matches 8 bases. Germline V lookup: CDR1 LGHDT, CDR2 YNNKEL (reference sequence). Trimming cost V 4 bases and J 3 bases; bases outside gene matches: 4. The CDR3 covers 14 residues. This CDR3 reads CASSRTSGEETQYF. DNA for the CDR3: TGTGCCAGCAGCCGAACTAGCGGAGAAGAGACCCAGTACTTC.

On this clone: The identical CDR3 is also encoded by other nucleotide sequences in the sample. The chain joins TRBV18 to TRBJ1-1; 8 nucleotides line up with TRBD1. Germline assignment: CDR1 KGHSH and CDR2 LQKENI. Losses at the gene ends were 3 bases for V and 1 base for J; bases not matched to a gene: 1. The CDR3 is 14 residues long. CDR3 in amino acids: CASSPGTGNTEAFF. For the CDR3, the DNA is TGTGCCAGCTCACCTGGGACAGGGAACACTGAAGCTTTCTTT.

J is TRBJ2-3 and V is TRBV27; 14 nucleotides match TRBD2. V dropped 5 bases and J dropped 3; count of bases not matched to a gene: 7. The CDR3 runs 17 residues. Per the germline V gene, CDR1 is MNHEY and CDR2 is SMNVEV (reference sequence). CDR3 DNA sequence: TGTGCCAGCAGTCTAAATAGACTAGCGGGGGGGACAGATACGCAGTATTTT. Its translation is CASSLNRLAGGTDTQYF.

Comment on this clone: This CDR3 is also generated by other DNA sequences in the sample. The chain carries TRBV5-1 and TRBJ1-6; 9 bases map to TRBD1. The CDR3 covers 14 residues. Per germline, CDR1 SGHRS and CDR2 YFSETQ. V dropped 2 bases and J dropped 8; count of bases not matched to a gene: 2. The CDR3 loop reads CASSFGQGYSPLHF. The CDR3 nucleotides are TGCGCCAGCAGCTTTGGACAGGGGTATTCACCCCTCCACTTT.

J is TRBJ1-2 and V is TRBV28, with 8 nucleotides matching TRBD1. The CDR3 is 13 residues long. Germline V gene data show CDR1 as MDHEN and CDR2 as SYDVKM. The V segment lost 3 bases and the J segment 10 bases; nucleotides outside the gene matches: 7. For the CDR3, the DNA is TGTGCCAGCAGTTTCGGGGACAGGAGCGACTACACCTTC. Translation: CASSFGDRSDYTF.